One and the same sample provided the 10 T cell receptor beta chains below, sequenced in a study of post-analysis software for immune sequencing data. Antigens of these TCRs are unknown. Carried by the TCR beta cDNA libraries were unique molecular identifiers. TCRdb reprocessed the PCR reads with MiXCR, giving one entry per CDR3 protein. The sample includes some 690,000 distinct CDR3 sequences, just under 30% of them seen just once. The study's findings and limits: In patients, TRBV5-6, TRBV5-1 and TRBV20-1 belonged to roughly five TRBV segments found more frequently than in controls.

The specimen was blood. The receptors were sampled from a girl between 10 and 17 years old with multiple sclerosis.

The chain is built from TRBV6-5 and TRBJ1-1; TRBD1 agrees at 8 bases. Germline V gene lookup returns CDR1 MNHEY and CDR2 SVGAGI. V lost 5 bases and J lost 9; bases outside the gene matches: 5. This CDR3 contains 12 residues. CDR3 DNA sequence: TGTGCCAGCAGTCAAGACAGGGGTAAAGCTTTCTTT. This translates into CASSQDRGKAFF.

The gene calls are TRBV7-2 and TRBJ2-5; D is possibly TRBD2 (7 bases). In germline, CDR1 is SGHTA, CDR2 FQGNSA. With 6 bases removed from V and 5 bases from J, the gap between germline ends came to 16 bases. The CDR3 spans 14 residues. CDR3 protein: CASRLGGGAETQYF. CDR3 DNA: TGTGCCAGCAGGCTAGGGGGGGGCGCCGAGACCCAGTACTTC.

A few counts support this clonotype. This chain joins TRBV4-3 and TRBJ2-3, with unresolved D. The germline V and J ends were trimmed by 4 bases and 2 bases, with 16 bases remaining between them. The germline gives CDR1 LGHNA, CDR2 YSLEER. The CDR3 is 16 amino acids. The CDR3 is CASSLRTQLTTDTQYF. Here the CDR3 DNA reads TGCGCCAGCAGCCTCCGGACCCAACTAACCACAGATACGCAGTATTTT.

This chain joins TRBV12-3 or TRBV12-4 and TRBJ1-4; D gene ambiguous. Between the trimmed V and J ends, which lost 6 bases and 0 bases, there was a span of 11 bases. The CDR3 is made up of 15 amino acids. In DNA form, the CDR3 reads TGTGCCAGCAGACCTAACATTGCAACTAATGAAAAACTGTTTTTT. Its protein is CASRPNIATNEKLFF.

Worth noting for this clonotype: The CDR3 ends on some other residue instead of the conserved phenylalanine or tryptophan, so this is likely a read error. CDR3: CSADGSESTDTQYL. The CDR3 DNA follows: TGCAGTGCGGACGGGTCCGAGAGCACAGATACGCAGTATTTG. The chain is built from TRBV20-1 and TRBJ2-3; D unclear. V was pared by 6 bases and J by 0 bases, with 13 bases between. Germline V CDR1 and CDR2: DFQATT, SNEGSKA (reference sequence). This CDR3 spans 14 amino acids.

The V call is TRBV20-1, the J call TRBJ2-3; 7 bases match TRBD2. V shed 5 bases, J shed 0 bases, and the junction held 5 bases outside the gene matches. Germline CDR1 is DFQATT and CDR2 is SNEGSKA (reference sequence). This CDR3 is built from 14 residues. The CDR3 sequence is CSAVLADSTDTQYF. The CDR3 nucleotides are TGCAGTGCTGTCCTAGCGGATAGCACAGATACGCAGTATTTT.

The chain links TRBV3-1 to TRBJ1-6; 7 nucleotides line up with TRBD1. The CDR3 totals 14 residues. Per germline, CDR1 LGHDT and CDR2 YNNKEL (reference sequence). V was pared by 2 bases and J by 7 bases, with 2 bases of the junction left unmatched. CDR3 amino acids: CASSQSRGNSPLHF. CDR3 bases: TGTGCCAGCAGCCAAAGCAGGGGGAATTCACCCCTCCACTTT.

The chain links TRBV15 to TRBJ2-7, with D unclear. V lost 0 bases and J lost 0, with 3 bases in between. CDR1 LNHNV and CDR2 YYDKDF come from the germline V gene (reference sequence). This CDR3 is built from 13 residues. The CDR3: CATSREGSYEQYF. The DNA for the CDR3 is TGTGCCACCAGCAGAGAAGGCTCCTACGAGCAGTACTTC.

CDR3 bases: TGTGCCAGCAGCCAAGACTTACCTAACTACGAGCAGTACTTC. As protein: CASSQDLPNYEQYF. This chain uses TRBV3-1 with TRBJ2-7; D remains ambiguous. The V end lost 0 bases, the J end lost 3 bases, and 9 bases lay between the germline ends. Germline V gene lookup returns CDR1 LGHDT and CDR2 YNNKEL (reference sequence). This CDR3 contains 14 residues.

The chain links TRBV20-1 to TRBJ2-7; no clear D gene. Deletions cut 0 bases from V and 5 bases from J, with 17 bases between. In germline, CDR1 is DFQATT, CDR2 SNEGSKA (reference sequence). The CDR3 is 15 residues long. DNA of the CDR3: TGCAGTGCTAGAGATCTCCTAAGCGTCGGGCACGAGCAGTACTTC. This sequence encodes CSARDLLSVGHEQYF.